Listed below are T cell receptor beta chains from one sample, sequenced in a study of identical twins. TCRdb redid the calling of the 5' RACE reads with MiXCR, one entry per CDR3 protein. The sample lists some 97,000 distinct CDR3 sequences, 5.5% to 7% seen once, with about 12% in the top ten. The source material was memory T cells sorted from blood. Receptors were obtained from a woman aged 50 to 65 in good health. CDR3s include the opening cysteine and the closing phenylalanine or tryptophan. Each record gives: CDR3 protein, CDR3 DNA, D gene, V gene, clone size, J gene. The D gene is left open where the match is weak. The listing skips clone size in some rows; elsewhere it reads once, few, many or a size class.

cdr3_aa: CASSLLPGYTQYF
cdr3_nt: TGCGCCAGCAGCCTACTACCGGGATATACGCAGTATTTT
d_call: .
v_call: TRBV4-1
clone_size: .
j_call: TRBJ2-3

cdr3_aa: CASSGGQATGELFF
cdr3_nt: TGTGCCAGCAGCGGGGGACAGGCCACCGGGGAGCTGTTTTTT
d_call: TRBD1
v_call: TRBV7-8
clone_size: .
j_call: TRBJ2-2

cdr3_aa: CASSASADPNYGYTF
cdr3_nt: TGTGCCAGCAGTGCGTCAGCGGATCCTAACTATGGCTACACCTTC
d_call: .
v_call: TRBV6-5
clone_size: many
j_call: TRBJ1-2

cdr3_aa: CASSTNTGGYTF
cdr3_nt: TGTGCCAGCAGCACAAACACCGGGGGCTACACCTTC
d_call: .
v_call: TRBV7-9
clone_size: many
j_call: TRBJ1-2

cdr3_aa: CASSLGQQVFF
cdr3_nt: TGCGCCAGCAGCTTGGGTCAGCAGGTGTTCTTC
d_call: .
v_call: TRBV5-1
clone_size: few
j_call: TRBJ2-1

cdr3_aa: CSVAAGRRSDTQYF
cdr3_nt: TGCAGCGTTGCGGCGGGACGGCGGTCGGATACGCAGTATTTT
d_call: .
v_call: TRBV29-1
clone_size: many
j_call: TRBJ2-3

cdr3_aa: CASSQEQGRTPGSCFF
cdr3_nt: .
d_call: .
v_call: TRBV23-1
clone_size: .
j_call: TRBJ2-2

cdr3_aa: CASRPRAKNIQYF
cdr3_nt: TGTGCCAGCAGGCCTAGAGCCAAAAACATTCAGTACTTC
d_call: .
v_call: TRBV2
clone_size: few
j_call: TRBJ2-4

cdr3_aa: CASSPRTGTFPGANVLTF
cdr3_nt: TGTGCCAGTAGTCCCCGGACAGGGACCTTTCCTGGGGCCAACGTCCTGACTTTC
d_call: TRBD1
v_call: TRBV19
clone_size: .
j_call: TRBJ2-6

cdr3_aa: CASESVQPQHF
cdr3_nt: TGTGCCAGCGAGTCGGTGCAGCCCCAGCATTTT
d_call: .
v_call: TRBV6-1
clone_size: many
j_call: TRBJ1-5

cdr3_aa: CSARRRSSSYEQYF
cdr3_nt: TGCAGTGCTAGACGCCGATCTAGCTCCTACGAGCAGTACTTC
d_call: .
v_call: TRBV20-1
clone_size: many
j_call: TRBJ2-7

cdr3_aa: CASSETFTSGANVLTF
cdr3_nt: TGTGCCAGTAGTGAGACATTCACCTCTGGGGCCAACGTCCTGACTTTC
d_call: .
v_call: TRBV19
clone_size: few
j_call: TRBJ2-6

cdr3_aa: CATKSGPYGYTF
cdr3_nt: TGTGCCACCAAGTCGGGTCCCTATGGCTACACCTTC
d_call: .
v_call: TRBV6-5
clone_size: many
j_call: TRBJ1-2

cdr3_aa: CASSVADADTQYF
cdr3_nt: TGTGCCAGCAGCGTAGCTGACGCAGATACGCAGTATTTT
d_call: .
v_call: TRBV9
clone_size: many
j_call: TRBJ2-3

cdr3_aa: CASSFRLEQSPNEQFF
cdr3_nt: TGTGCCAGCAGCTTCAGACTAGAGCAGTCTCCCAATGAGCAGTTCTTC
d_call: .
v_call: TRBV11-2
clone_size: .
j_call: TRBJ2-1

cdr3_aa: CASIEDISRNQPQHF
cdr3_nt: TGTGCCAGTATTGAGGACATCTCCCGCAATCAGCCCCAGCATTTT
d_call: .
v_call: TRBV19
clone_size: .
j_call: TRBJ1-5

cdr3_aa: CASSQHSGSSTDTQYF
cdr3_nt: TGTGCCAGTAGCCAGCATAGCGGGAGTTCCACAGATACGCAGTATTTT
d_call: TRBD2
v_call: TRBV19
clone_size: .
j_call: TRBJ2-3

cdr3_aa: CASSATGSGVLATDTQYF
cdr3_nt: TGTGCCAGCAGCGCGACCGGGTCCGGTGTATTAGCCACAGATACGCAGTATTTT
d_call: .
v_call: TRBV28
clone_size: many
j_call: TRBJ2-3

cdr3_aa: CSVGQGGNYGYTF
cdr3_nt: TGCAGCGTTGGACAGGGCGGGAACTATGGCTACACCTTC
d_call: TRBD1
v_call: TRBV29-1
clone_size: many
j_call: TRBJ1-2

cdr3_aa: CASSLAPIYGYTF
cdr3_nt: TGTGCCAGCAGCCTTGCACCGATCTATGGCTACACCTTC
d_call: .
v_call: TRBV25-1
clone_size: many
j_call: TRBJ1-2